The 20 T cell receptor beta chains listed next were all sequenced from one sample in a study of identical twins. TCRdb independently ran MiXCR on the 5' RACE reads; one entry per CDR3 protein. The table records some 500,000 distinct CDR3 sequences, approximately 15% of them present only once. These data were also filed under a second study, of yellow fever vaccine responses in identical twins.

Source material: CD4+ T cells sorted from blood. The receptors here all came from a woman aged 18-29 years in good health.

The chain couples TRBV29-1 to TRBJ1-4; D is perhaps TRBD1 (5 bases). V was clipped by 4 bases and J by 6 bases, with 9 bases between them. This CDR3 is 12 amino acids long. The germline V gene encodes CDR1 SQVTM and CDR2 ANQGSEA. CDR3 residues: CSVGEGDEKLFF. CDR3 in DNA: TGCAGCGTTGGGGAAGGGGATGAAAAACTGTTTTTT.

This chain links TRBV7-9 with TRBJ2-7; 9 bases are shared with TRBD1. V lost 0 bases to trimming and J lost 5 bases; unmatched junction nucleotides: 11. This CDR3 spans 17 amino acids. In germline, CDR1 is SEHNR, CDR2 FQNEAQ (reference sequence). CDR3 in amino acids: CASSLALGTGLSNEQYF. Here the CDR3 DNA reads TGTGCCAGCAGCTTAGCGCTGGGGACAGGGCTCAGTAACGAGCAGTACTTC. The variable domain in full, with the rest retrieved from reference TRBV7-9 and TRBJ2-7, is DTGVSQNPRHKITKRGQNVTFRCDPISEHNRLYWYRQTLGQGPEFLTYFQNEAQLEKSRLLSDRFSAERPKGSFSTLEIQRTEQGDSAMYLCASSLALGTGLSNEQYFGPGTRLTVT.

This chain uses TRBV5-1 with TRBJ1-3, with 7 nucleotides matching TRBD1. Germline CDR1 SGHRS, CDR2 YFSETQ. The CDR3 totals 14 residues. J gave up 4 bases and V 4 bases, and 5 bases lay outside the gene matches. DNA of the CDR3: TGCGCCAGCAGCCCGGGGACAGAAGGAAACACCATATATTTT. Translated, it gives CASSPGTEGNTIYF.

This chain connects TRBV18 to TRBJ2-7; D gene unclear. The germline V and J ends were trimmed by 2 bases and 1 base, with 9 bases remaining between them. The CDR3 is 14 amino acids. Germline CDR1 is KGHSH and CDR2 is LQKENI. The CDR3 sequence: CASSPGVESYEQYF. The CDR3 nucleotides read TGTGCCAGCTCACCAGGGGTTGAATCCTACGAGCAGTACTTC. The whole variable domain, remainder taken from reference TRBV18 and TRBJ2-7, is NAGVMQNPRHLVRRRGQEARLRCSPMKGHSHVYWYRQLPEEGLKFMVYLQKENIIDESGMPKERFSAEFPKEGPSILRIQQVVRGDSAAYFCASSPGVESYEQYFGPGTRLTVT.

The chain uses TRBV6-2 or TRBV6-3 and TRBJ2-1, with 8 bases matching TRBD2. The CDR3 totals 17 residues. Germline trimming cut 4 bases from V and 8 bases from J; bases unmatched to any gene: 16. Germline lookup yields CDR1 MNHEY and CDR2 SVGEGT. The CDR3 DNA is TGTGCCAGCAGTTCCACTCGAAGCGGGAGCCGGACATATGAGCAGTTCTTC. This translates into CASSSTRSGSRTYEQFF.

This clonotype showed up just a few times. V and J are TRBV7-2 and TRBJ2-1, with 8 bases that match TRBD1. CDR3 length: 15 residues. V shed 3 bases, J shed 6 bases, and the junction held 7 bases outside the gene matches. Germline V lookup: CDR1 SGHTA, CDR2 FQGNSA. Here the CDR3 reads CASSFRQGNGNEQFF. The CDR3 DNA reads TGTGCCAGCAGCTTCCGACAGGGGAATGGCAATGAGCAGTTCTTC.

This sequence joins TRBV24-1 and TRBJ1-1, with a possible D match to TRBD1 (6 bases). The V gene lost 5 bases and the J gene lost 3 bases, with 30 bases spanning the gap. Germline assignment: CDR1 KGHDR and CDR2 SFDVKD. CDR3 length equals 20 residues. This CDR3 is CATSVKDLVWADYRDTEAFF. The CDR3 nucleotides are TGTGCCACCAGTGTAAAGGACTTAGTTTGGGCCGACTACAGGGACACTGAAGCTTTCTTT.

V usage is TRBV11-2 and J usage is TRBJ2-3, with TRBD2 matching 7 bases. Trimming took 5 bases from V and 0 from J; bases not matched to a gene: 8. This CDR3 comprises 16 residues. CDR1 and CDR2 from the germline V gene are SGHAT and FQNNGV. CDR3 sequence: CASSVLADPSTDTQYF. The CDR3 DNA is TGTGCCAGCAGCGTCCTAGCGGACCCGAGCACAGATACGCAGTATTTT.

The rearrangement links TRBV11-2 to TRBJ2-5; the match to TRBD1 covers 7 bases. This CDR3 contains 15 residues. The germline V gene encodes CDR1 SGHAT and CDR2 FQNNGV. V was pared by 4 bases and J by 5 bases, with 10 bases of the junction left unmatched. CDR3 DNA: TGTGCCAGCAGCTCCGGGAACAGGGGACGGGAGACCCAGTACTTC. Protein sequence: CASSSGNRGRETQYF.

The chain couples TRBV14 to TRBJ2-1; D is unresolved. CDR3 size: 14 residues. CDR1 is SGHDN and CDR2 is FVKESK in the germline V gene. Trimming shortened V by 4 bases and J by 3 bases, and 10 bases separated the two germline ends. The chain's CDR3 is CASSLRRSYNEQFF. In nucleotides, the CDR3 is TGTGCCAGCAGCCTAAGACGAAGCTACAATGAGCAGTTCTTC.

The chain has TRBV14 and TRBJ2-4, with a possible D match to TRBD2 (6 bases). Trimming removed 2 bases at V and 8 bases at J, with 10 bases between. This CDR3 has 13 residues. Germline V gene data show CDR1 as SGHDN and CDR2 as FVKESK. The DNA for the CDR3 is TGTGCCAGCAGCCAATCCGGGACTTACATTCAGTACTTC. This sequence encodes CASSQSGTYIQYF.

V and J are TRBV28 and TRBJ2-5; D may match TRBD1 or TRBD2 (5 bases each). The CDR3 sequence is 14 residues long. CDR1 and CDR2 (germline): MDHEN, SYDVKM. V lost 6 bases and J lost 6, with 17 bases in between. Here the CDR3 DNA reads TGTGCCAGCAGCATCCAGGGATGGAGGAAGACCCAGTACTTC. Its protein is CASSIQGWRKTQYF.

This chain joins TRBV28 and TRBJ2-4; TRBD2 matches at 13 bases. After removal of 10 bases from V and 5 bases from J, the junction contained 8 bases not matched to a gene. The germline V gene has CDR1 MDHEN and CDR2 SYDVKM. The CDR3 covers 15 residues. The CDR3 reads CATWTSGSFENIQYF. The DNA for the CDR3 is TGTGCCACCTGGACTAGCGGGAGTTTCGAAAACATTCAGTACTTC.

This CDR3 is CSVVSLAGNEQFF. The CDR3 DNA reads TGCAGCGTTGTCTCCCTAGCTGGTAATGAGCAGTTCTTC. This rearrangement joins TRBV29-1 to TRBJ2-1; tentative D call: TRBD2 (5 bases). V dropped 4 bases and J dropped 7 bases, with 14 bases sitting between them. The CDR3 is 13 amino acids. In germline, CDR1 is SQVTM, CDR2 ANQGSEA.

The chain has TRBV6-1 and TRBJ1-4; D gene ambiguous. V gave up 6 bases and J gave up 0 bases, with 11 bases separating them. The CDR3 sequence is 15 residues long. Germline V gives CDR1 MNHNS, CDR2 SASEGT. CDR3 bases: TGTGCCAGCAGAAGGGCCGGGACAACTAATGAAAAACTGTTTTTT. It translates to CASRRAGTTNEKLFF.

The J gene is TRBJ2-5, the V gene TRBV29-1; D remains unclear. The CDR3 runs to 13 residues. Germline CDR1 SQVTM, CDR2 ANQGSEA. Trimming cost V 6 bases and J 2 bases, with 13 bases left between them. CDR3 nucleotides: TGCAGCGTCTCGATGGTTCAGCAAGAGACCCAGTACTTC. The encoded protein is CSVSMVQQETQYF.

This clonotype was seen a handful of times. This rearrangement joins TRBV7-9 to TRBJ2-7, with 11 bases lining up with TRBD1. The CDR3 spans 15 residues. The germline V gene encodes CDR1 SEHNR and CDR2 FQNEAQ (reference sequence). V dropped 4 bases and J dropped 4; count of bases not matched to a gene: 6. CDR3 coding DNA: TGTGCCAGCAGCTCCCCGGGACAGGGGGTGTACGAGCAGTACTTC. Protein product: CASSSPGQGVYEQYF.

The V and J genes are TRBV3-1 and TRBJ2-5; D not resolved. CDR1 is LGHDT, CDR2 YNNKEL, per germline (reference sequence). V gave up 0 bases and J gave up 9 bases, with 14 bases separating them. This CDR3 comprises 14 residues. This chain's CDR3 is CASSQEGSGRSQYF. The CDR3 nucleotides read TGTGCCAGCAGCCAAGAGGGCTCAGGACGGTCCCAGTACTTC.

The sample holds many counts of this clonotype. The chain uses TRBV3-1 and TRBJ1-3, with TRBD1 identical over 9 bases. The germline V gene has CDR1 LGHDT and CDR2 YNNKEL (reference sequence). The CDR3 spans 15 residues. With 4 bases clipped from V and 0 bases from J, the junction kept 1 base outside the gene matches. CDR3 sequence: CASSRTGDSGNTIYF. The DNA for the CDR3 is TGTGCCAGCAGCCGGACAGGGGACTCTGGAAACACCATATATTTT.

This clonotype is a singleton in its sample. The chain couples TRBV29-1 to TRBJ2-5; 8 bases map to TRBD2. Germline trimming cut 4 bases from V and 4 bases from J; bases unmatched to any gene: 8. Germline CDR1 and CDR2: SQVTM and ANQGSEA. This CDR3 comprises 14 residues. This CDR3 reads CSVGGTSGSETQYF. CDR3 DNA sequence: TGCAGCGTTGGTGGTACTAGCGGTTCAGAGACCCAGTACTTC. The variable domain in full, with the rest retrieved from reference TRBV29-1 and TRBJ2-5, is SAVISQKPSRDICQRGTSLTIQCQVDSQVTMMFWYRQQPGQSLTLIATANQGSEATYESGFVIDKFPISRPNLTFSTLTVSNMSPEDSSIYLCSVGGTSGSETQYFGPGTRLLVL.